A single TCR beta chain is shown here with its context. The target antigen is unknown. TCRdb keeps only in-frame clones here, not all; method: immunoSEQ multiplex PCR. Counted here are around 41,000 clones, around 78% occurring once; the ten biggest clones make up roughly 6.7%. The data stem from a study of memory CD4+ T cells and cytomegalovirus serostatus. The V gene end was trimmed by 2 bases and the J gene end by 7 bases; junction bases not matched to a gene: 14. Germline V lookup: CDR1 SGHTS, CDR2 YDEGEE. This CDR3 has 17 amino acids. Study-wide results and limits: A US-trained random forest predicted CMV serostatus with median AUC 0.91. Suggested: most of the CMV-linked TCR signature lies in CD4+ memory cells.

Single viable CD3+CD4+CD8-CD45RO+ cells were sorted as the memory CD4+ T cells. Serostatus was set by detecting CMV pp150, pp28, p38, p52 IgG. Total CD4+ T cells were enriched by CD4 positive selection. Sequenced input: memory CD4+ T cells from blood. V is TRBV5-8 and J is TRBJ2-1; 8 bases are a match to TRBD1. The receptor was isolated from an adult in good health and CMV-seronegative. The CDR3 here is CASSFALGQDWGNEQFF. Written as DNA, the CDR3 is TGTGCCAGCAGCTTCGCTCTGGGACAGGACTGGGGGAATGAGCAGTTCTTC.